This T cell receptor beta chain was captured in a study of CD8 T cells in ankylosing spondylitis. Study outcomes and limitations: According to the report, clones linked to the disease were significantly enriched in matched synovial fluid samples taken from ankylosing spondylitis patients. There was a TCR beta motif, made of several highly homologous variants, that appeared characteristic of ankylosing spondylitis blood.

By quantitative 5'-RACE with molecular barcodes, the TCR beta libraries were made. MiXCR, applied by TCRdb to the 5' RACE reads, yields one record per CDR3 protein. The sample contains tens of thousands of distinct CDR3 sequences, 11% of which appear only once. About this clonotype itself: Antigen specificity is unknown.

The CDR3 spans 12 residues. Trimming cost V 4 bases and J 7 bases, with 10 bases left between them. Germline lookup yields CDR1 SQVTM and CDR2 ANQGSEA. The chain carries TRBV29-1 and TRBJ2-2; D uncertain. The sequenced material came from blood, either unsorted or a sorted T cell fraction (not recorded which). The clonotype comes from a male donor with ankylosing spondylitis or in good health (not recorded which). The chain's CDR3 is CSVGGSIGELFF. The CDR3 bases are TGCAGCGTTGGTGGTTCGATCGGGGAGCTGTTTTTT.